The 27 T cell receptor beta chains listed next were all sequenced from one sample in a study of blood T cell repertoires in COVID-19. Profiled with immunoSEQ multiplex PCR; TCRdb holds only in-frame clones, not every one. The profile shows fewer than 250,000 clones, approximately 84% of them singletons. Source material: peripheral blood. The receptors derive from a woman in her 50s with active or convalescent COVID-19.

V gene TRBV24-1 combines with J gene TRBJ2-1, with 13 bases that match TRBD2. The J segment lost 0 bases and the V segment lost 2 bases, leaving 9 bases of the junction unmatched. The V gene's germline CDR1 is KGHDR and CDR2 SFDVKD. CDR3 length: 20 amino acids. The CDR3 DNA reads as TGTGCCACCAGTGATTCCACGGGACTAGCGGGGATCAGCTCCTACAATGAGCAGTTCTTC. Protein product: CATSDSTGLAGISSYNEQFF.

The chain links TRBV9 to TRBJ1-1; 7 nucleotides align to TRBD1. The CDR3 runs 15 residues. Germline trimming cut 0 bases from V and 5 bases from J; bases unmatched to any gene: 7. Germline values: CDR1 SGDLS, CDR2 YYNGEE. The CDR3: CASSVGTGLKTEAFF. For the CDR3, the DNA is TGTGCCAGCAGCGTAGGGACAGGCCTCAAGACTGAAGCTTTCTTT.

This clone has only one observation. This chain links TRBV2 with TRBJ2-7; D possibly corresponds to TRBD2 (5 bases). CDR1 and CDR2 (germline): SNHLY, FYNNEI. The CDR3 sequence is 12 residues long. Trimming shortened V by 8 bases and J by 3 bases, and 11 bases separated the two germline ends. DNA for the CDR3: TGTGCCAGCGGGGAGATCTTCTACGAGCAGTACGTC. Its protein product is CASGEIFYEQYV.

This sequence joins TRBV6-5 and TRBJ2-1; tentative D call: TRBD1 (7 bases). CDR1 MNHEY and CDR2 SVGAGI come from the germline V gene. V lost 6 bases, J lost 0 bases, and 12 bases lay in between. The CDR3 extends over 15 amino acids. The CDR3 region has the DNA TGTGCCAGCAGCGCGGGACAGAGCTCCTACAATGAGCAGTTCTTC. It codes for CASSAGQSSYNEQFF.

DNA of the CDR3: TGTGCCAGCAGGGGACAGGTAAATCCGCTAAGCACAGATACGCAGTATTTT. Its protein product is CASRGQVNPLSTDTQYF. V is TRBV7-9 and J is TRBJ2-3; 8 bases line up with TRBD1. Trimming removed 6 bases from V and 0 bases from J; junction bases left unmatched: 11. The CDR3 has 17 residues. The germline V gene encodes CDR1 SEHNR and CDR2 FQNEAQ (reference sequence).

This chain uses TRBV7-8 with TRBJ2-7, with D tentatively TRBD2 (6 bases). The V and J ends lost 1 base and 4 bases respectively, with 14 bases between them. The CDR3 runs to 15 residues. Per germline, CDR1 SGHVS and CDR2 FQNEAQ. CDR3 amino acids: CASSLEGGREYEQYV. CDR3 coding DNA: TGTGCCAGCAGCTTAGAGGGAGGCAGGGAATACGAGCAGTACGTC.

This clone was detected a few times. The chain recombines TRBV6-5 with TRBJ2-7; TRBD2 matches 7 bases. V shed 4 bases, J shed 3 bases, and the junction held 9 bases outside the gene matches. This CDR3 has 15 amino acids. The germline V gene has CDR1 MNHEY and CDR2 SVGAGI. In DNA, the CDR3 is TGTGCCAGCAGTTTTCTCCCTAGCGGAGACTACGAGCAGTACTTC. This translates into CASSFLPSGDYEQYF.

The chain links TRBV29-1 to TRBJ2-1; 9 bases fit TRBD2. The V gene's germline CDR1 is SQVTM and CDR2 ANQGSEA. J gave up 2 bases and V 7 bases, and 9 bases lay outside the gene matches. The CDR3 totals 15 residues. CDR3 protein: CSGPLAGATYNEQFF. CDR3 DNA sequence: TGCAGCGGACCCTTAGCGGGGGCGACCTACAATGAGCAGTTCTTC.

The chain combines TRBV19 with TRBJ2-4, with TRBD1 matching over 7 bases. V lost 3 bases to trimming and J lost 0 bases; unmatched junction nucleotides: 20. The CDR3 totals 21 residues. Germline V lookup: CDR1 LNHDA, CDR2 SQIVND (reference sequence). In nucleotides, the CDR3 is TGTGCCAGTAGTATCGAGGGCTGGGCGACAGGGCGATCCTTAGCCAAAAACATTCAGTACTTC. Translation gives CASSIEGWATGRSLAKNIQYF.

The chain couples TRBV6-1 to TRBJ1-1, with a tentative D call TRBD1 (6 bases). Trimming took off 5 bases at V and 3 bases at J, with 7 bases between the two ends. The germline V gene encodes CDR1 MNHNS and CDR2 SASEGT. The CDR3 runs to 12 residues. The DNA for the CDR3 is TGTGCCAGCAGTCAGGGGTACACTGAAGCTTTCTTT. This codes for CASSQGYTEAFF.

The chain combines TRBV9 with TRBJ1-1, with 8 bases matching TRBD1. The CDR3 has 15 residues. V gave up 5 bases and J gave up 1 base; unmatched junction bases: 7. The germline V gene has CDR1 SGDLS and CDR2 YYNGEE. The CDR3 coding sequence is TGTGCCAGCAGGAGGACCGGGACAGGGAACACTGAAGCTTTCTTT. Amino acids: CASRRTGTGNTEAFF.

In its sample, this clone was seen once. The chain uses TRBV24-1 and TRBJ2-3; 9 nucleotides agree with TRBD1. Germline lookup yields CDR1 KGHDR and CDR2 SFDVKD. V lost 2 bases and J lost 2; bases outside the gene matches: 4. The CDR3 covers 16 residues. The CDR3 DNA follows: TGTGCCACCAGTGATTCAGGACAGGGGTTCACAGATACGCAGTATTTT. Translating gives CATSDSGQGFTDTQYF.

This chain links TRBV6-2 or TRBV6-3 with TRBJ2-5, with 9 bases fitting TRBD2. V lost 5 bases and J lost 0; bases outside the gene matches: 4. The CDR3 spans 15 residues. The germline V gene encodes CDR1 MNHEY and CDR2 SVGEGT. The CDR3 coding sequence is TGTGCCAGCAGTCGCGGGGGGGCCTACCAAGAGACCCAGTACTTC. It codes for CASSRGGAYQETQYF.

This clone showed up just a few times. V and J are TRBV12-3 or TRBV12-4 and TRBJ2-1; weak D call: TRBD1 (5 bases). V was clipped by 5 bases and J by 4 bases, with 6 bases between them. The CDR3 has 12 residues. CDR3 in DNA: TGTGCCAGCAGTACAGGATACAATGAGCAGTTCTTC. This translates into CASSTGYNEQFF.

This clone turned up a few times. The chain is built from TRBV5-4 and TRBJ1-2, with D uncertain. The CDR3 is made up of 15 amino acids. V lost 6 bases, J lost 2 bases, and 17 bases lay in between. Germline CDR1 is SGHNT and CDR2 is YYREEE (reference sequence). The CDR3 loop reads CASNINQVPNYGYTF. CDR3 DNA sequence: TGTGCCAGCAACATCAACCAGGTGCCAAACTATGGCTACACCTTC.

The CDR3 here is CASRGQGATNEKLFF. DNA of the CDR3: TGTGCCAGCAGAGGACAGGGGGCAACTAATGAAAAACTGTTTTTT. The chain employs TRBV19 and TRBJ1-4; 10 bases fit TRBD1. V lost 9 bases and J lost 0; bases outside the gene matches: 4. This CDR3 spans 15 amino acids. The germline V gene has CDR1 LNHDA and CDR2 SQIVND (reference sequence).

The chain has TRBV27 and TRBJ1-2, with D tentatively TRBD1 (5 bases). The germline CDR1 and CDR2 sequences are MNHEY and SMNVEV (reference sequence). CDR3 length: 14 residues. Trimming took 3 bases from V and 0 from J, leaving 8 bases between them. CDR3 sequence: CASSFKGTNYGYTF. As DNA, the CDR3 is TGTGCCAGCAGTTTCAAGGGGACTAACTATGGCTACACCTTC.

Written as DNA, the CDR3 is TGTGCCAGCAGAGGTCTAACCGGGGAAAACACCATATATTTT. Protein product: CASRGLTGENTIYF. The chain links TRBV27 to TRBJ1-3; D remains unclear. This CDR3 is 14 amino acids long. CDR1 and CDR2 from the germline V gene are MNHEY and SMNVEV (reference sequence). Trimming took 6 bases from V and 6 from J, leaving 15 bases between them.

The rearrangement links TRBV7-9 to TRBJ2-3; perhaps TRBD2 as D (7 bases). The CDR3 has 14 residues. CDR1 and CDR2 from the germline V gene are SEHNR and FQNEAQ (reference sequence). The V end was cut by 2 bases, the J end by 3 bases, with 9 bases between. The CDR3 region has the DNA TGTGCCAGCAGCTTAAGGGGGGGAACAGATACGCAGTATTTT. It translates to CASSLRGGTDTQYF.

V gene TRBV7-3 combines with J gene TRBJ2-5, with D possibly matching TRBD2 (6 bases). Germline lookup yields CDR1 SGHTA and CDR2 FQGTGA. V was trimmed by 4 bases and J by 5 bases, leaving 11 bases between them. The CDR3 length is 13 residues. The CDR3: CASSSGTLETQYF. The DNA for the CDR3 is TGTGCCAGCAGCTCTGGGACTCTGGAGACCCAGTACTTC.

The chain uses TRBV27 and TRBJ2-1, with D possibly being TRBD1 (6 bases). This CDR3 has 12 residues. The germline gives CDR1 MNHEY, CDR2 SMNVEV (reference sequence). V lost 6 bases, J lost 10 bases, and 13 bases lay in between. CDR3 DNA: TGTGCCAGCAGCCAAACAGGGTACGAGCAGTTCTTC. Its translation: CASSQTGYEQFF.

The chain carries TRBV7-9 and TRBJ1-3; no reliable D call. The germline V and J ends were trimmed by 5 bases and 2 bases, with 7 bases remaining between them. CDR1 and CDR2 (germline): SEHNR, FQNEAQ (reference sequence). CDR3 length equals 13 residues. CDR3 region: CASSPQAGNTIYF. CDR3 coding DNA: TGTGCCAGCAGCCCGCAGGCTGGAAACACCATATATTTT.

This clone was seen only a few times. The V call is TRBV12-3 or TRBV12-4, the J call TRBJ2-7; D is perhaps TRBD1 (5 bases). The length of the CDR3 is 13 residues. V lost 0 bases, J lost 7 bases, and 10 bases lay in between. The CDR3 DNA is TGTGCCAGCAGTTTAGCGCAGGGCTGGGAGCAGTACTTC. This encodes CASSLAQGWEQYF.

This chain connects TRBV7-9 to TRBJ2-3; TRBD2 matches 9 bases. Germline lookup yields CDR1 SEHNR and CDR2 FQNEAQ (reference sequence). V shed 5 bases and J 4 bases; nucleotides not matched to a gene: 7. The CDR3 sequence is 15 residues long. CDR3: CASSHSGSFSDTQYF. The DNA of the CDR3 is TGTGCCAGCAGCCATAGCGGGAGCTTCTCAGATACGCAGTATTTT. Looking up the rest from reference TRBV7-9 and TRBJ2-3 gives the full variable domain: DTGVSQNPRHKITKRGQNVTFRCDPISEHNRLYWYRQTLGQGPEFLTYFQNEAQLEKSRLLSDRFSAERPKGSFSTLEIQRTEQGDSAMYLCASSHSGSFSDTQYFGPGTRLTVL.

CDR3 sequence (DNA): TGTGCCAGTAAGTTGGGCGCTCCGGAAAATGAGCAGTTCTTC. This gives the protein CASKLGAPENEQFF. The chain links TRBV6-5 to TRBJ2-1; D remains ambiguous. Germline assignment: CDR1 MNHEY and CDR2 SVGAGI. Trimming removed 9 bases from V and 7 bases from J, with 19 bases in between. The CDR3 sequence is 14 residues long.

V is TRBV27 and J is TRBJ2-2, with D unresolved. Trimming cost V 5 bases and J 3 bases, with 10 bases left between them. Germline lookup yields CDR1 MNHEY and CDR2 SMNVEV (reference sequence). The CDR3 extends over 14 amino acids. CDR3 bases: TGTGCCAGCAGTCCGAGGCGTTACACCGGGGAGCTGTTTTTT. As protein: CASSPRRYTGELFF.

The table lists this clone with a few counts. V usage is TRBV10-1 and J usage is TRBJ1-2; D is perhaps TRBD1 (6 bases). The germline CDR1 and CDR2 sequences are WNHNN and SYGVQD (reference sequence). The CDR3 extends over 16 amino acids. V lost 4 bases, J lost 2 bases, and 17 bases lay in between. CDR3 in DNA: TGCGCCAGCAGTGGCTCGGGGGGGCCGAGAAACTATGGCTACACCTTC. This translates into CASSGSGGPRNYGYTF.